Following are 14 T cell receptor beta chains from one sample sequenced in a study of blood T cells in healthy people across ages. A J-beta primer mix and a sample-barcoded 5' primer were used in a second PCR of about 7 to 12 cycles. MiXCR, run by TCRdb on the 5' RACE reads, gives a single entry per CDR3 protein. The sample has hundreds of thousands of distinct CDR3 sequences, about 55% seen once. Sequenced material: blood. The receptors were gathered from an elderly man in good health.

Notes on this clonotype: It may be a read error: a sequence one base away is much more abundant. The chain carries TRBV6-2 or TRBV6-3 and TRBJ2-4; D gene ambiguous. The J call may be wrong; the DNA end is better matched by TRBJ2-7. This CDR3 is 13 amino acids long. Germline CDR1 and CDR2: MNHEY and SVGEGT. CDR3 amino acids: CASSDFQVYEQYF. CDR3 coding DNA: TGTGCCAGCAGTGACTTCCAGGTTTACGAGCAGTACTTC.

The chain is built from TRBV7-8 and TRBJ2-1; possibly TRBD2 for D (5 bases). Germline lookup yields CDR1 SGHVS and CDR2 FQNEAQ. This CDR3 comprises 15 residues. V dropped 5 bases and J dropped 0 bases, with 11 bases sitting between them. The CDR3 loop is CASSGSASSYNEQFF. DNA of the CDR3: TGTGCCAGCAGCGGGAGCGCGAGCTCCTACAATGAGCAGTTCTTC.

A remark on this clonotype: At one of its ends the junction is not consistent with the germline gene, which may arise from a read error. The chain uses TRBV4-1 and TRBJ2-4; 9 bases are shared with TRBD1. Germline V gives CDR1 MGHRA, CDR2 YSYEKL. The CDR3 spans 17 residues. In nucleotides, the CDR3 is TGCGCCAGCAGCCAACCACGACAGGGGGTAGCCAAAGACATTCAGTACTTC. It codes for CASSQPRQGVAKDIQYF.

The CDR3 loop is CASSHPQGTANYGYTF. The CDR3 DNA is TGTGCCAGCAGCCACCCCCAAGGGACCGCTAACTATGGCTACACCTTC. This rearrangement joins TRBV13 to TRBJ1-2, with D possibly TRBD1 on 5 matching bases. CDR1 PRHDT and CDR2 FYEKMQ come from the germline V gene (reference sequence). V shed 5 bases and J shed 0 bases, with 16 bases lying between them. This CDR3 spans 16 amino acids.

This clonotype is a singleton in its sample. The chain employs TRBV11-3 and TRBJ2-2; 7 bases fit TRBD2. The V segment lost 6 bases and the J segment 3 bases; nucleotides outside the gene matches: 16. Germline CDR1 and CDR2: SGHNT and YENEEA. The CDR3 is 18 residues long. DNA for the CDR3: TGTGCCAGCAGTTCCCGACCGAGCGGGATTGAGCACACCGGGGAGCTGTTTTTT. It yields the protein CASSSRPSGIEHTGELFF.

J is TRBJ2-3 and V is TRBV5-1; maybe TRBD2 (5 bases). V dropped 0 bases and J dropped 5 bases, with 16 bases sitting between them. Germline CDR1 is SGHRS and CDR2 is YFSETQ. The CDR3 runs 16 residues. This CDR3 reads CASSLGAGRGLDTQYF. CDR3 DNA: TGCGCCAGCAGCTTGGGTGCTGGACGCGGACTAGATACGCAGTATTTT.

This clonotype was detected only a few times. The CDR3 DNA reads TGTGCCACCAGCAGAGGCAGAACCTACGAGCAGTACTTC. Amino acid sequence: CATSRGRTYEQYF. This chain connects TRBV15 to TRBJ2-7; D unresolved. The V end lost 1 base, the J end lost 2 bases, and 6 bases lay between the germline ends. CDR1 is LNHNV, CDR2 YYDKDF, per germline (reference sequence). This CDR3 is 13 amino acids long.

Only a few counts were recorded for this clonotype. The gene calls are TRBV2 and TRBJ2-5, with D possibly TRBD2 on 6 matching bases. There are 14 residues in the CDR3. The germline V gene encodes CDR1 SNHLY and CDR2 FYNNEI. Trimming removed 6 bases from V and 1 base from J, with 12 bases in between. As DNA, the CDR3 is TGTGCCAGCAGGGCGGAGGGTATCCAAGAGACCCAGTACTTC. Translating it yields CASRAEGIQETQYF. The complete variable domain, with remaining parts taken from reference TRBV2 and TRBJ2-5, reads EPEVTQTPSHQVTQMGQEVILRCVPISNHLYFYWYRQILGQKVEFLVSFYNNEISEKSEIFDDQFSVERPDGSNFTLKIRSTKLEDSAMYFCASRAEGIQETQYFGPGTRLLVL.

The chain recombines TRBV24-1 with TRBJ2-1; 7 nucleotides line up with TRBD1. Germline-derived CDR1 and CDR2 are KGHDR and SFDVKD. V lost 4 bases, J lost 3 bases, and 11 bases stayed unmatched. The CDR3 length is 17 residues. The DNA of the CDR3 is TGTGCCACCAGTGACTTCGACAGGGACCGTTACTACAATGAGCAGTTCTTC. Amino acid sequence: CATSDFDRDRYYNEQFF.

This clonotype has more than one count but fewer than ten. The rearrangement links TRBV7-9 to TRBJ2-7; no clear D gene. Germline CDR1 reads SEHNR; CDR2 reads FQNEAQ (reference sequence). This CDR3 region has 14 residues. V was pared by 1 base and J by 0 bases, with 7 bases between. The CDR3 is CASSLGSPSYEQYF. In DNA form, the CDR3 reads TGTGCCAGCAGCTTAGGGAGCCCCTCCTACGAGCAGTACTTC.

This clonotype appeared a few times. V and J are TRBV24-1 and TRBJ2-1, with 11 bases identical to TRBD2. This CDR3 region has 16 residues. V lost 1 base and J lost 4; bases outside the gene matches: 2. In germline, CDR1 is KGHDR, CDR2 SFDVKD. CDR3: CATSDLGTSGYNEQFF. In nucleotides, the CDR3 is TGTGCCACCAGTGATTTAGGGACTAGCGGTTACAATGAGCAGTTCTTC.

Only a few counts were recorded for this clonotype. For the CDR3, the DNA is TGTGCCAGCAGTTTACCGACCGGGACCTTAGGGGAGACCCAGTACTTC. Its translation is CASSLPTGTLGETQYF. The V call is TRBV28, the J call TRBJ2-5; D might be TRBD1 or TRBD2, each matching 5 bases. The CDR3 extends over 16 amino acids. Germline values: CDR1 MDHEN, CDR2 SYDVKM. V lost 2 bases and J 5 bases, leaving 18 bases between the germline ends.

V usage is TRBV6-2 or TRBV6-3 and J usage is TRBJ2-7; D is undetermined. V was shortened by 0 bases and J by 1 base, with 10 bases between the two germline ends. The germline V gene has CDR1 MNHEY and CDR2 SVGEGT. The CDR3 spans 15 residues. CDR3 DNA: TGTGCCAGCAGTTACTCGATCAGCGAGTCCTACGAGCAGTACTTC. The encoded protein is CASSYSISESYEQYF.

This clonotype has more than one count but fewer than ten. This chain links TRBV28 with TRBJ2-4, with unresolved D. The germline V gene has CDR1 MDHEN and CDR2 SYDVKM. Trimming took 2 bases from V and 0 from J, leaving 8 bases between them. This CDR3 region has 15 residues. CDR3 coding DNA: TGTGCCAGCAGTTTAAGTCTACTAGCCAAAAACATTCAGTACTTC. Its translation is CASSLSLLAKNIQYF.